Following are 11 T cell receptor beta chains from one sample sequenced in a study of T cell repertoires in cytomegalovirus infection. One entry per CDR3 protein, called by TCRdb with MiXCR from the reads. This sample has roughly 500,000 distinct CDR3 sequences, with roughly 34% found just once. The antigens of these receptors remain unknown. The starting material was cultured PBMCs, obtained from culture after CMV antigen stimulation. These receptors all come from a human donor in good health (CMV status not recorded). Some clones in this sample may be carry-over from other donors' samples.

The genes are TRBV24-1 and TRBJ2-2; possibly TRBD1 for D (6 bases). This CDR3 region has 18 residues. Trimming removed 7 bases from V and 5 bases from J, with 25 bases in between. In germline, CDR1 is KGHDR, CDR2 SFDVKD. CDR3 DNA: TGTGCCACCAGGGGGGCCACGGGACATACATTCGCGACCGGGGAGCTGTTTTTT. Protein: CATRGATGHTFATGELFF.

This clonotype was found a few times. This chain joins TRBV6-2 or TRBV6-3 and TRBJ2-1; D is unclear. V lost 6 bases, J lost 0 bases, and 15 bases lay in between. From germline, CDR1 is MNHEY and CDR2 SVGEGT. The CDR3 totals 16 residues. CDR3: CASSLRSASSYNEQFF. CDR3 DNA: TGTGCCAGCAGCCTCAGAAGCGCGAGCTCCTACAATGAGCAGTTCTTC.

The V call is TRBV7-2, the J call TRBJ2-5; tentative D call: TRBD2 (5 bases). Trimming stripped 5 bases from V and 5 bases from J, with 12 bases between. Germline values: CDR1 SGHTA, CDR2 FQGNSA. There are 13 residues in the CDR3. CDR3 protein: CASSLKWEETQYF. CDR3 nucleotide sequence: TGTGCCAGCAGCCTGAAGTGGGAGGAGACCCAGTACTTC.

The chain recombines TRBV4-3 with TRBJ2-7; D is possibly TRBD1 (6 bases). Germline V gives CDR1 LGHNA, CDR2 YSLEER. There are 15 residues in the CDR3. With 0 bases removed from V and 0 bases from J, the gap between germline ends came to 9 bases. This CDR3 is CASSQDRTASYEQYF. In DNA, the CDR3 is TGCGCCAGCAGCCAAGATAGGACAGCCTCCTACGAGCAGTACTTC.

V is TRBV9 and J is TRBJ1-5; TRBD1 matches 8 bases. CDR1 is SGDLS and CDR2 is YYNGEE in the germline V gene. V was clipped by 7 bases and J by 3 bases; unmatched bases: 6. CDR3 length: 14 amino acids. CDR3 nucleotide sequence: TGTGCCAGCGGACCGGGACAGGACAATCAGCCCCAGCATTTT. It codes for CASGPGQDNQPQHF.

CDR3 residues: CASSFRRDGTDTQYF. The CDR3 DNA reads TGTGCCAGCAGTTTTCGGCGGGACGGCACAGATACGCAGTATTTT. V usage is TRBV27 and J usage is TRBJ2-3; TRBD2 is a possible D gene (6 bases). Germline V gives CDR1 MNHEY, CDR2 SMNVEV (reference sequence). The V and J ends lost 3 bases and 1 base respectively, with 11 bases between them. CDR3 size: 15 residues.

The chain has TRBV7-9 and TRBJ2-2; 7 bases match TRBD2. CDR1 SEHNR and CDR2 FQNEAQ come from the germline V gene (reference sequence). CDR3 size: 16 residues. V shed 3 bases, J shed 2 bases, and the junction held 6 bases outside the gene matches. The CDR3 loop reads CASSFSAGLNTGELFF. DNA of the CDR3: TGTGCCAGCAGCTTCTCAGCGGGGCTCAACACCGGGGAGCTGTTTTTT.

The chain carries TRBV28 and TRBJ1-5; D not resolved. The CDR3 totals 14 residues. Germline V CDR1 and CDR2: MDHEN, SYDVKM. V was clipped by 7 bases and J by 2 bases, with 12 bases between them. The CDR3, as DNA: TGTGCCAGCACGCACGGGGTCGGCAATCAGCCCCAGCATTTT. Translating it yields CASTHGVGNQPQHF.

The J gene is TRBJ1-5, the V gene TRBV20-1; D gene uncertain. This CDR3 has 13 amino acids. The V gene's germline CDR1 is DFQATT and CDR2 SNEGSKA (reference sequence). Trimming took off 5 bases at V and 3 bases at J, with 11 bases between the two ends. The chain's CDR3 is CSAETAFNQPQHF. The CDR3 bases are TGCAGTGCTGAGACCGCCTTCAATCAGCCCCAGCATTTT.

The chain links TRBV6-6 to TRBJ2-3; 7 bases fit TRBD1. Per the germline V gene, CDR1 is MNHNY and CDR2 is SVGAGI (reference sequence). The CDR3 is made up of 13 amino acids. V dropped 6 bases and J dropped 3; count of bases not matched to a gene: 3. This chain's CDR3 is CASRMDRTDTQYF. DNA of the CDR3: TGTGCCAGCAGAATGGACAGGACAGATACGCAGTATTTT.

The gene calls are TRBV28 and TRBJ1-2; D is undetermined. The V gene lost 5 bases and the J gene lost 5 bases, with 21 bases spanning the gap. Germline V lookup: CDR1 MDHEN, CDR2 SYDVKM. This CDR3 comprises 16 residues. The CDR3 DNA reads TGTGCCAGCAGTCCCCGGGCCGTGGGAGGTAGTTATGGCTACACCTTC. Translation gives CASSPRAVGGSYGYTF.